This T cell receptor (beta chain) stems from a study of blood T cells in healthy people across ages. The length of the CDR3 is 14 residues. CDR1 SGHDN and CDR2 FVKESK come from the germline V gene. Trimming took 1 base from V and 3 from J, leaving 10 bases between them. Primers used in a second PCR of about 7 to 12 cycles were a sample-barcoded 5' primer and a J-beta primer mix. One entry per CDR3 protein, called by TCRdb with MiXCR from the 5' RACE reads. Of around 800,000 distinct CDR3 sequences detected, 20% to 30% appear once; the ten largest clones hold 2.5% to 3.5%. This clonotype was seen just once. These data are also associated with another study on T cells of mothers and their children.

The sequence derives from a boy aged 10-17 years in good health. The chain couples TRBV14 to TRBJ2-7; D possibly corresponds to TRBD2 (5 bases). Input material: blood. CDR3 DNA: TGTGCCAGCAGCCAAGTCTACGGGAACTACGAGCAGTACTTC. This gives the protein CASSQVYGNYEQYF.